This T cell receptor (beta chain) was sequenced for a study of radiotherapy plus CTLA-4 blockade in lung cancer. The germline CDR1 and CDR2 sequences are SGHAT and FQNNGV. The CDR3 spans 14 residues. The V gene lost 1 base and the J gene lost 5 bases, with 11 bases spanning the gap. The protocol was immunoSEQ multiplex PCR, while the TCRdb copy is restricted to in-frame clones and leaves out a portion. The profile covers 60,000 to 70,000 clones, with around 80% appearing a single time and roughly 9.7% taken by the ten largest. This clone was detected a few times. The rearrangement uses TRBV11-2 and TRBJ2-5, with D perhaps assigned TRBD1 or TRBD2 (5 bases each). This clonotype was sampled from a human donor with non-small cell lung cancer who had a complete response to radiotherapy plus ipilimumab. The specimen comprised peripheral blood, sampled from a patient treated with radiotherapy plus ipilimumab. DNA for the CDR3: TGTGCCAGCAGCTTAGCATTTGGGGGTGAGACCCAGTACTTC. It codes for CASSLAFGGETQYF.